Below, one T cell receptor (beta chain) is given with its context. The table came from immunoSEQ multiplex PCR; TCRdb's copy has only in-frame clones and leaves some out. The repertoire holds under 850,000 clones, over 60% seen once, with over 1.5% in the top ten. Naive CD45RA+ and memory CD45RA-negative subsets were split from CD4+ cells. The source of the sample is a study of shared clonotypes between healthy human individuals. The material sequenced was memory CD4+ T cells sorted from blood. Subset indicated: CD45RA-negative fraction. The TCR comes from a woman aged 30 to 39 in good health.

The CDR3 reads CASSLAGGTDTQYF. The CDR3 DNA is TGTGCCAGCAGTTTAGCGGGAGGCACAGATACGCAGTATTTT. This chain joins TRBV6-4 and TRBJ2-3; 9 positions match TRBD2. The CDR3 consists of 14 residues. The germline V gene encodes CDR1 MRHNA and CDR2 SNTAGT. Trimming at V came to 5 bases and at J to 1 base, leaving 1 base not matched to a gene.